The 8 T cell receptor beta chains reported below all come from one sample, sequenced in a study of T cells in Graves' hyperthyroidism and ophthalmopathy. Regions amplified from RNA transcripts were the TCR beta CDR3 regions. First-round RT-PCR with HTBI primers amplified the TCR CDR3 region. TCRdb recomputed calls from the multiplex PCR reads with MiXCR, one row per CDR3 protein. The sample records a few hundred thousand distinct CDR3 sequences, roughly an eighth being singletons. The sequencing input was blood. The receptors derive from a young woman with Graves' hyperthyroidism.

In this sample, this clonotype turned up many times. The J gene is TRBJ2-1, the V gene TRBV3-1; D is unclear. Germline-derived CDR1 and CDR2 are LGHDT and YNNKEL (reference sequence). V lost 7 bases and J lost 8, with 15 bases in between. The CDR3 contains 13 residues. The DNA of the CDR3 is TGTGCCAGCACCCCCGGCGAGCTCGATGAGCAGTTCTTC. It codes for CASTPGELDEQFF.

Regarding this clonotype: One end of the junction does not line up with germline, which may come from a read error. CDR3 in amino acids: CASSQALSSGGETQYF. DNA for the CDR3: TGCGCCAGCAGCCAAGCCCTCTCTAGCGGGGGAGAGACCCAGTACTTC. V and J are TRBV7-3 and TRBJ2-5; 10 bases are shared with TRBD2. This CDR3 is 16 amino acids long. Germline assignment: CDR1 SGHTA and CDR2 FQGTGA.

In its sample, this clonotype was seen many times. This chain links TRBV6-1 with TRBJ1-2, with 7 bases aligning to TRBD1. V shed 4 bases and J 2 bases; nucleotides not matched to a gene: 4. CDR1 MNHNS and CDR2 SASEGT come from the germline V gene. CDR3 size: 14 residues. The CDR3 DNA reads TGTGCCAGCAGTGGAGAGACAGGGAACTATGGCTACACCTTC. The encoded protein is CASSGETGNYGYTF.

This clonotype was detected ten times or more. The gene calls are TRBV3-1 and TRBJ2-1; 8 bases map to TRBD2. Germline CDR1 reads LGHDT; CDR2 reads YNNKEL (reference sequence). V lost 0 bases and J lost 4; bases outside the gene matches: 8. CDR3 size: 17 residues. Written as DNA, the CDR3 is TGTGCCAGCAGCCAAGAAGTCCCAGCGGGAGCTTACAATGAGCAGTTCTTC. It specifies CASSQEVPAGAYNEQFF.

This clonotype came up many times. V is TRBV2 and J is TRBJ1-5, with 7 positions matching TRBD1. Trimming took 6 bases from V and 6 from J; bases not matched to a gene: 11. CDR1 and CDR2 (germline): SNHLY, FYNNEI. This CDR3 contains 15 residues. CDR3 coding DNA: TGTGCCAGCAGACAGGGGACGGCTGCAACTCAGCCCCAGCATTTT. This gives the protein CASRQGTAATQPQHF.

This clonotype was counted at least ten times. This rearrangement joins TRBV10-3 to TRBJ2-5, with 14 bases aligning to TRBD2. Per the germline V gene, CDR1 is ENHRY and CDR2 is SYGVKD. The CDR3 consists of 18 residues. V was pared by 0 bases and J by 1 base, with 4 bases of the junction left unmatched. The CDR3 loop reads CAISESGLAGVGQETQYF. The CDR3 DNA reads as TGTGCCATCAGTGAGTCGGGACTAGCGGGAGTCGGCCAAGAGACCCAGTACTTC.

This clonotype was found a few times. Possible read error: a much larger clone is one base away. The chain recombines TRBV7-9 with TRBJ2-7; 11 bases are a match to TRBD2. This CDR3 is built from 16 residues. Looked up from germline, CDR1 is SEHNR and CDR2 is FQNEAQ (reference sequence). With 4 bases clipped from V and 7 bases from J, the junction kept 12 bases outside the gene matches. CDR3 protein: CASSSRGLAGAYEQYF. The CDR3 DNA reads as TGTGCCAGCAGCTCCAGAGGACTAGCGGGTGCTTATGAGCAGTACTTC.

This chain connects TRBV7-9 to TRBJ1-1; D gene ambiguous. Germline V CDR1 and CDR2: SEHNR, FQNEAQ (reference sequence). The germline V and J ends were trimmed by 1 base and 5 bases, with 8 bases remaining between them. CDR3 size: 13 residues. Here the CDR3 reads CASSLERETEAFF. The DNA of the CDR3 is TGTGCCAGCAGCTTAGAAAGGGAAACTGAAGCTTTCTTT.